The 30 T cell receptor beta chains given below trace back to one sample, sequenced in a study of blood T cell repertoires in COVID-19. Assay used: immunoSEQ multiplex PCR; TCRdb lists only in-frame clones, some missing. Among over 250,000 clones listed, around 87% were seen once. Specimen: peripheral blood. These receptors were taken from a woman in her forties or fifties with acute or convalescent COVID-19.

The V gene is TRBV13, the J gene TRBJ2-2; 9 nucleotides align to TRBD2. Trimming at V came to 6 bases and at J to 7 bases, leaving 12 bases not matched to a gene. Germline values: CDR1 PRHDT, CDR2 FYEKMQ (reference sequence). The CDR3 totals 16 residues. The CDR3 DNA reads as TGTGCCAGCAGTTCTCAACCGGGACTAGCAAACGGGGAGCTGTTTTTT. Translation gives CASSSQPGLANGELFF.

This sequence joins TRBV7-2 and TRBJ2-2; D is possibly TRBD2 (5 bases). Germline lookup yields CDR1 SGHTA and CDR2 FQGNSA. Between the trimmed V and J ends, which lost 1 base and 7 bases, there was a span of 16 bases. CDR3 length: 16 residues. CDR3 in amino acids: CASSLGTPARDGELFF. CDR3 in DNA: TGTGCCAGCAGCTTAGGGACCCCAGCGAGGGACGGGGAGCTGTTTTTT.

The CDR3 reads CASSPVTASYNEQFF. The CDR3 DNA is TGTGCCAGCAGCCCGGTGACTGCCTCCTACAATGAGCAGTTCTTC. The chain links TRBV7-3 to TRBJ2-1; D remains ambiguous. This CDR3 is 15 amino acids long. From germline, CDR1 is SGHTA and CDR2 FQGTGA. The V gene lost 5 bases and the J gene lost 0 bases, with 11 bases spanning the gap.

The chain has TRBV25-1 and TRBJ2-1, with 9 bases that match TRBD2. Germline CDR1 is MGHDK and CDR2 is SYGVNS. The CDR3 loop spans 16 amino acids. J gave up 2 bases and V 6 bases, and 8 bases lay outside the gene matches. CDR3 amino acids: CASRGVAGAPYNEQFF. In nucleotides, the CDR3 is TGTGCCAGCAGAGGAGTAGCGGGAGCCCCCTACAATGAGCAGTTCTTC.

The chain has TRBV4-1 and TRBJ2-7; D might be TRBD2 (5 bases). The V end lost 3 bases, the J end lost 2 bases, and 17 bases lay between the germline ends. Germline CDR1 is MGHRA and CDR2 is YSYEKL. The CDR3 loop spans 16 amino acids. In DNA form, the CDR3 reads TGCGCCAGCAGCCACCCCCGGAGGTCCTCCACCTACGAGCAGTACTTC. Its protein is CASSHPRRSSTYEQYF.

V gene TRBV6-2 or TRBV6-3 combines with J gene TRBJ2-7; 14 bases are shared with TRBD2. The CDR3 runs to 20 residues. The germline V gene has CDR1 MNHEY and CDR2 SVGEGT. The V segment lost 5 bases and the J segment 1 base; nucleotides outside the gene matches: 16. The CDR3 sequence is CASSAGTSGRRGPVSYEQYF. In nucleotides, the CDR3 is TGTGCCAGCAGTGCCGGGACTAGCGGGAGAAGAGGGCCCGTTTCCTACGAGCAGTACTTC.

The sample holds a few counts of this clone. The chain joins TRBV12-3 or TRBV12-4 to TRBJ1-1, with D unresolved. Trimming stripped 3 bases from V and 6 bases from J, with 11 bases between. This CDR3 spans 13 amino acids. CDR3 sequence reads: CASSFSMAAEAFF. CDR3 in DNA: TGTGCCAGCAGTTTTTCCATGGCAGCTGAAGCTTTCTTT.

The chain recombines TRBV30 with TRBJ2-4; D gene unclear. The CDR3 length is 18 residues. Germline values: CDR1 GTSNPN, CDR2 SVGIG (reference sequence). V was cut by 3 bases and J by 0 bases, with 21 bases left in between. CDR3: CAWRRGVYGRLAKNIQYF. The CDR3 DNA is TGTGCCTGGAGGAGAGGAGTTTACGGAAGGCTAGCCAAAAACATTCAGTACTTC.

This chain links TRBV7-9 with TRBJ1-4; weak D call: TRBD1 (5 bases). Germline V gives CDR1 SEHNR, CDR2 FQNEAQ (reference sequence). The CDR3 is 13 residues long. Trimming removed 5 bases from V and 8 bases from J, with 12 bases in between. The CDR3 protein is CASSLMGGEKLFF. CDR3 nucleotide sequence: TGTGCCAGCAGCCTAATGGGGGGAGAAAAACTGTTTTTT.

The CDR3 DNA reads TGTGCCAGCAGCGTACAGGCGACGAACACTGAAGCTTTCTTT. Translated, it gives CASSVQATNTEAFF. The chain carries TRBV9 and TRBJ1-1; D is undetermined. This CDR3 comprises 14 residues. Germline V gene sequence: CDR1 SGDLS, CDR2 YYNGEE. V was cut by 1 base and J by 1 base, with 8 bases left in between. The variable domain in full, with the rest retrieved from reference TRBV9 and TRBJ1-1, is DSGVTQTPKHLITATGQRVTLRCSPRSGDLSVYWYQQSLDQGLQFLIQYYNGEERAKGNILERFSAQQFPDLHSELNLSSLELGDSALYFCASSVQATNTEAFFGQGTRLTVV.

This clone was recorded a few times. The chain uses TRBV10-3 and TRBJ1-1; the D gene is possibly TRBD1 (6 bases). The CDR3 is made up of 14 amino acids. The ends were cut back, 6 bases at V and 1 base at J, with 12 bases in the middle. Germline CDR1 and CDR2: ENHRY and SYGVKD. The CDR3 coding sequence is TGTGCCATCAGGGGGCGAGGGGGGAACACTGAAGCTTTCTTT. Amino acids: CAIRGRGGNTEAFF.

The chain has TRBV19 and TRBJ2-7; 8 positions match TRBD1. The length of the CDR3 is 15 residues. V gave up 7 bases and J gave up 2 bases; unmatched junction bases: 10. The germline V gene has CDR1 LNHDA and CDR2 SQIVND (reference sequence). The CDR3 DNA is TGTGCCAGTACCCCTGGGACAGGCCCTGCCTACGAGCAGTACTTC. Translation: CASTPGTGPAYEQYF. Together with reference TRBV19 and TRBJ2-7, the CDR3 gives the full variable domain: DGGITQSPKYLFRKEGQNVTLSCEQNLNHDAMYWYRQDPGQGLRLIYYSQIVNDFQKGDIAEGYSVSREKKESFPLTVTSAQKNPTAFYLCASTPGTGPAYEQYFGPGTRLTVT.

J is TRBJ1-2 and V is TRBV6-1; D not certain. With 3 bases removed from V and 5 bases from J, the gap between germline ends came to 16 bases. The CDR3 sequence is 15 residues long. Germline loops: CDR1 MNHNS, CDR2 SASEGT. CDR3 region: CASSEERREWYGYTF. CDR3 DNA sequence: TGTGCCAGCAGTGAGGAGCGGAGAGAATGGTATGGCTACACCTTC.

The CDR3 loop is CASSLIRGTNEKLFF. As DNA, the CDR3 is TGTGCCAGCAGCTTGATCAGGGGAACTAATGAAAAACTGTTTTTT. J is TRBJ1-4 and V is TRBV7-2, with a weak D call TRBD1 (6 bases). The CDR3 length is 15 residues. V gave up 3 bases and J gave up 1 base, with 9 bases separating them. Germline V lookup: CDR1 SGHTA, CDR2 FQGNSA.

As concerns this clone: Germline is not matched at one junction end, which may reflect a read error. Distinct nucleotide sequences in the sample also encode this CDR3. The chain couples TRBV5-1 to TRBJ1-2; 9 bases map to TRBD1. Germline V gene sequence: CDR1 SGHRS, CDR2 YFSETQ. The CDR3 contains 13 residues. CDR3 amino acids: CASSLGQGGGYTF. The DNA for the CDR3 is TGCGCCAGCAGTTTGGGACAGGGCGGTGGCTACACCTTC. The variable domain in full, with the rest retrieved from reference TRBV5-1 and TRBJ1-2, is KAGVTQTPRYLIKTRGQQVTLSCSPISGHRSVSWYQQTPGQGLQFLFEYFSETQRNKGNFPGRFSGRQFSNSRSEMNVSTLELGDSALYLCASSLGQGGGYTFGSGTRLTVV.

This clone was observed once. The chain carries TRBV28 and TRBJ1-5; 7 nucleotides align to TRBD1. Losses at the gene ends were 6 bases for V and 6 bases for J; bases not matched to a gene: 8. Per the germline V gene, CDR1 is MDHEN and CDR2 is SYDVKM. This CDR3 has 14 residues. CDR3 nucleotides: TGTGCCAGCAGCACCCGACAGGGTGGTCAGCCCCAGCATTTT. Protein: CASSTRQGGQPQHF.

The V gene is TRBV3-1 (or the pseudogene TRBV3-2), the J gene TRBJ1-3, with a possible D match to TRBD1 (6 bases). V lost 4 bases and J lost 4, with 17 bases in between. CDR1 LGHDT and CDR2 YNNKEL come from the germline V gene (reference sequence). The CDR3 is made up of 16 amino acids. CDR3: CASSPKITGKGNTIYF. CDR3 nucleotides: TGTGCCAGCAGCCCAAAAATTACAGGGAAGGGAAACACCATATATTTT.

This rearrangement joins TRBV19 to TRBJ1-5; D perhaps matches TRBD1 (5 bases). Germline V gene data show CDR1 as LNHDA and CDR2 as SQIVND (reference sequence). The V end was cut by 6 bases, the J end by 5 bases, with 14 bases between. The CDR3 loop spans 14 amino acids. The CDR3 here is CASSDDSNYQPQHF. The CDR3 nucleotides are TGTGCCAGTAGCGACGACAGTAACTATCAGCCCCAGCATTTT.

The chain combines TRBV24-1 with TRBJ1-2, with 10 bases aligning to TRBD1. The V and J ends lost 4 bases and 6 bases, in that order; junction bases with no gene match: 4. The germline V gene has CDR1 KGHDR and CDR2 SFDVKD. This CDR3 has 14 residues. CDR3 nucleotides: TGTGCCACCAGTGACCCCGGGACAGGGGATGGCTACACCTTC. This encodes CATSDPGTGDGYTF.

This chain links TRBV19 with TRBJ1-2, with 7 bases lining up with TRBD1. Germline V lookup: CDR1 LNHDA, CDR2 SQIVND (reference sequence). V lost 6 bases, J lost 4 bases, and 11 bases stayed unmatched. The length of the CDR3 is 15 residues. CDR3 amino acids: CASRTGRGEVYGYTF. In nucleotides, the CDR3 is TGTGCCAGTAGAACCGGCAGGGGGGAGGTCTATGGCTACACCTTC. The variable domain in full, completed from reference TRBV19 and TRBJ1-2, reads DGGITQSPKYLFRKEGQNVTLSCEQNLNHDAMYWYRQDPGQGLRLIYYSQIVNDFQKGDIAEGYSVSREKKESFPLTVTSAQKNPTAFYLCASRTGRGEVYGYTFGSGTRLTVV.

In its sample, this clone was seen a few times. V gene TRBV4-2 combines with J gene TRBJ2-7; D call uncertain. The V gene lost 0 bases and the J gene lost 3 bases, with 12 bases spanning the gap. CDR3 length: 15 amino acids. Germline V gene sequence: CDR1 LGHNA, CDR2 YNFKEQ. CDR3 DNA: TGTGCCAGCAGCCAAGATATACAGTCAGGCTACGAGCAGTACTTC. It codes for CASSQDIQSGYEQYF.

V and J are TRBV28 and TRBJ1-1, with 7 bases aligning to TRBD1. Germline trimming cut 6 bases from V and 1 base from J; bases unmatched to any gene: 2. The CDR3 is made up of 13 amino acids. Germline V gene lookup returns CDR1 MDHEN and CDR2 SYDVKM. CDR3 in DNA: TGTGCCAGCAGGGGGACAGAGAACACTGAAGCTTTCTTT. This gives the protein CASRGTENTEAFF. The full variable domain, in which reference TRBV28 and TRBJ1-1 provide the parts outside the CDR3, is DVKVTQSSRYLVKRTGEKVFLECVQDMDHENMFWYRQDPGLGLRLIYFSYDVKMKEKGDIPEGYSVSREKKERFSLILESASTNQTSMYLCASRGTENTEAFFGQGTRLTVV.

The CDR3 region is CASSVQGGEQYF. In nucleotides, the CDR3 is TGTGCCAGCAGCGTACAGGGTGGCGAGCAGTACTTC. The rearrangement links TRBV9 to TRBJ2-7; D may be TRBD1 (5 bases). CDR3 length: 12 residues. V was clipped by 1 base and J by 6 bases, with 8 bases between them. CDR1 and CDR2 (germline): SGDLS, YYNGEE.

V and J are TRBV7-2 and TRBJ1-2; tentatively, D is TRBD1 (5 bases). The ends were cut back, 4 bases at V and 8 bases at J, with 17 bases in the middle. Germline V gene data show CDR1 as SGHTA and CDR2 as FQGNSA. CDR3 length: 14 residues. The CDR3 loop is CASSSSSGSEGYTF. For the CDR3, the DNA is TGTGCCAGCAGCTCTTCCTCAGGGTCGGAGGGCTACACCTTC.

This clone was counted only a few times. This chain connects TRBV7-2 to TRBJ2-1; 14 positions agree with TRBD2. V shed 5 bases, J shed 9 bases, and the junction held 6 bases outside the gene matches. The CDR3 runs 15 residues. The germline CDR1 and CDR2 sequences are SGHTA and FQGNSA. CDR3 loop: CASSPGLAGVGEQFF. The CDR3 coding sequence is TGTGCCAGCAGCCCGGGACTAGCGGGAGTGGGTGAGCAGTTCTTC.

The chain has TRBV3-1 (or the pseudogene TRBV3-2) and TRBJ2-5; no clear D. The CDR3 sequence is 13 residues long. Germline CDR1 and CDR2: LGHDT and YNNKEL (reference sequence). V lost 3 bases and J lost 2, with 7 bases in between. The CDR3 here is CASSQLIQETQYF. The CDR3 DNA sequence: TGTGCCAGCAGCCAGTTAATTCAAGAGACCCAGTACTTC.

The rearrangement uses TRBV19 and TRBJ1-4; D is ambiguous. Germline V gene sequence: CDR1 LNHDA, CDR2 SQIVND (reference sequence). Trimming took off 2 bases at V and 8 bases at J, with 15 bases between the two ends. CDR3 length equals 15 residues. The CDR3 here is CASSIRGTQGEKLFF. The CDR3 DNA sequence: TGTGCCAGTAGTATACGGGGAACCCAAGGCGAAAAACTGTTTTTT.

The chain employs TRBV2 and TRBJ2-5; 11 bases line up with TRBD2. The CDR3 spans 15 residues. The germline V gene encodes CDR1 SNHLY and CDR2 FYNNEI. V shed 10 bases and J 0 bases; nucleotides not matched to a gene: 7. CDR3 nucleotides: TGTGCCAACCCCTTGGGACTAGCGGACCAAGAGACCCAGTACTTC. Translating it yields CANPLGLADQETQYF.

V usage is TRBV15 and J usage is TRBJ2-1, with 12 bases that match TRBD2. Germline trimming cut 8 bases from V and 8 bases from J; bases unmatched to any gene: 10. Germline CDR1 and CDR2: LNHNV and YYDKDF (reference sequence). The CDR3 extends over 15 amino acids. CDR3 coding DNA: TGTGCCACCCAACGAGGACTAGCGGGAATCGATGAGCAGTTCTTC. Protein product: CATQRGLAGIDEQFF.

The CDR3 region has the DNA TGTGCCAGCAGCCCGGGACAGCCCTCCTACAATGAGCAGTTCTTC. Protein product: CASSPGQPSYNEQFF. The chain links TRBV27 to TRBJ2-1; 7 bases are a match to TRBD1. V lost 6 bases to trimming and J lost 0 bases; unmatched junction nucleotides: 5. The CDR3 sequence is 15 residues long. Germline CDR1 reads MNHEY; CDR2 reads SMNVEV (reference sequence).